This is a list of T cell receptor beta chains from one sample in a study of PD-1 blockade in classical Hodgkin lymphoma. The protocol was immunoSEQ multiplex PCR, while the TCRdb copy is restricted to in-frame clones and leaves out a portion. The sample consists of 20,000 to 25,000 clones, over 80% of them appearing once. The sample consisted of CD4+ T cells from blood, taken before the fourth cycle of nivolumab. The receptor source for this set is a human donor with classical Hodgkin lymphoma. Each CDR3 is given with its conserved first and last residue. The D gene is left open where the match is weak. Clone size is shown for a subset of rows, as once, few, many or a class of expanded clone.

V	D	J	size	CDR3	DNA
TRBV30	-	TRBJ1-3	-	CAWGGEGGNTIYF	TGTGCCTGGGGCGGTGAGGGGGGAAACACCATATATTTT
TRBV19	-	TRBJ2-5	-	CASSRGQETQYF	TGTGCCAGTAGTCGGGGCCAAGAGACCCAGTACTTC
TRBV6-1	TRBD1	TRBJ1-1	once	CAGQGETEAFF	TGTGCCGGACAGGGGGAAACTGAAGCTTTCTTT
TRBV7-9	-	TRBJ1-6	-	CASSLVVSRSYNSPLHF	TGTGCCAGCAGCTTAGTCGTATCCCGCTCCTATAATTCACCCCTCCACTTT
TRBV5-6	-	TRBJ2-7	-	CASSLGNYEQYF	TGTGCCAGCAGCTTGGGGAACTACGAGCAGTACTTC
TRBV5-8	-	TRBJ2-3	once	CASSLGSTRTDTQYF	TGTGCCAGCAGCTTGGGGAGCACTCGCACAGATACGCAGTATTTT
TRBV2	-	TRBJ1-1	-	CASSRGLNTEAFF	TGTGCCAGCAGTAGAGGGTTGAACACTGAAGCTTTCTTT
TRBV28	-	TRBJ1-6	-	CASSLMAVPPLHF	TGTGCCAGCAGTTTAATGGCGGTCCCACCCCTCCACTTT
TRBV5-1	-	TRBJ2-4	-	CASSQTWGDIQYF	TGCGCCAGCAGCCAAACCTGGGGGGACATTCAGTACTTC
TRBV5-6	-	TRBJ2-2	-	CASSLVDPGELFF	TGTGCCAGCAGCTTGGTGGACCCCGGGGAGCTGTTTTTT
TRBV9	-	TRBJ1-1	-	CASSVNQGNTEAFF	TGTGCCAGCAGCGTAAATCAGGGCAACACTGAAGCTTTCTTT
TRBV6-5	TRBD1	TRBJ1-2	-	CASSPGQGGLSGYTF	TGTGCCAGCAGTCCAGGACAGGGGGGGCTGTCTGGCTACACCTTC
TRBV28	-	TRBJ1-2	-	CASSQVPQVWDYTF	TGTGCCAGCAGTCAAGTGCCCCAGGTTTGGGACTACACCTTC
TRBV7-8	-	TRBJ1-1	-	CASSLGFGNTEAFF	TGTGCCAGCAGCCTCGGGTTCGGGAACACTGAAGCTTTCTTT
TRBV18	TRBD1	TRBJ1-1	-	CASSQIRGGGTEAFF	TGTGCCAGCTCACAAATCAGGGGGGGAGGCACTGAAGCTTTCTTT
TRBV5-1	TRBD1	TRBJ1-2	few	CASSLGVDRVNYGYTF	TGCGCCAGCAGCTTGGGGGTGGACAGGGTCAACTATGGCTACACCTTC
TRBV7-9	TRBD1	TRBJ1-4	-	CASRQGGQGVEKLFF	TGTGCCAGCCGTCAAGGGGGACAGGGTGTTGAAAAACTGTTTTTT
TRBV5-4	-	TRBJ2-3	-	CASSLDISGADTQYF	TGTGCCAGCAGCTTGGACATCTCGGGGGCAGATACGCAGTATTTT
TRBV6-1	TRBD1	TRBJ2-7	-	CASSEPGQGTDEQYF	TGTGCCAGCAGTGAACCGGGACAGGGCACCGACGAGCAGTACTTC
TRBV27	-	TRBJ2-1	-	CASSKGRREQFF	TGTGCCAGCAGCAAGGGGCGTCGTGAGCAGTTCTTC
TRBV2	-	TRBJ2-7	-	CASSVPPGLPTYEQYF	TGTGCCAGCAGTGTACCCCCGGGACTCCCGACCTACGAGCAGTACTTC
TRBV27	-	TRBJ1-5	once	CASRGTEAGGNQPQHF	TGTGCCAGCAGGGGCACGGAGGCTGGCGGCAATCAGCCCCAGCATTTT
TRBV2	TRBD1	TRBJ1-1	-	CASRTGVNTEAFF	TGTGCCAGCAGGACAGGGGTGAACACTGAAGCTTTCTTT
TRBV7-2	-	TRBJ2-1	-	CASSPQGGNEQFF	TGTGCCAGCAGCCCCCAGGGGGGGAATGAGCAGTTCTTC
TRBV5-1	-	TRBJ2-1	-	CASSLVGIPREGQFF	TGCGCCAGCAGCTTGGTAGGGATTCCAAGAGAAGGGCAGTTCTTC
TRBV7-6	-	TRBJ2-1	-	CASSNTGSSYNEQFF	TGTGCCAGCAGCAACACAGGGAGCTCCTACAATGAGCAGTTCTTC
TRBV2	-	TRBJ1-1	few	CATQRDTWSEAFF	TGTGCCACCCAAAGGGATACATGGTCCGAAGCTTTCTTT
TRBV6-6	-	TRBJ1-5	-	CASSYRGGSNQPQHF	TGTGCCAGCAGTTACCGGGGGGGAAGCAATCAGCCCCAGCATTTT
TRBV4-2	TRBD1	TRBJ1-1	once	CASSQVEGGATEAFF	TGTGCCAGCAGCCAAGTAGAAGGGGGCGCGACTGAAGCTTTCTTT
TRBV4-3	-	TRBJ1-5	-	CASSQGRYNQPQHF	TGCGCCAGCAGCCAAGGCAGGTACAATCAGCCCCAGCATTTT
TRBV6-5	TRBD2	TRBJ2-1	-	CASSQTSGGAGEQFF	TGTGCCAGCAGTCAGACTAGCGGGGGGGCAGGGGAGCAGTTCTTC
TRBV5-1	TRBD1	TRBJ1-4	once	CASSLGGTGNEKLFF	TGCGCCAGCAGCTTGGGCGGGACAGGAAATGAAAAACTGTTTTTT
TRBV7-2	TRBD1	TRBJ1-6	-	CASSPRTGSSYNSPLHF	TGTGCCAGCAGCCCAAGGACAGGGAGCTCCTATAATTCACCCCTCCACTTT
TRBV28	-	TRBJ1-1	-	CASSLAGTEAFF	TGTGCCAGCAGTTTGGCAGGCACTGAAGCTTTCTTT
TRBV5-1	-	TRBJ1-2	-	CASSLAGRGSGYTF	TGCGCCAGCAGCTTGGCAGGGAGAGGGTCTGGCTACACCTTC
TRBV29-1	-	TRBJ1-4	-	CSVRRGSNEKLFF	TGCAGCGTGCGCCGGGGGTCTAATGAAAAACTGTTTTTT
TRBV6-1	-	TRBJ1-2	few	CASSALARGGYTF	TGTGCCAGCAGTGCCTTGGCAAGGGGTGGCTACACCTTC
TRBV5-6	-	TRBJ2-1	once	CASTLLGGSYNEQFF	TGTGCCAGCACCCTTTTGGGGGGATCTTACAATGAGCAGTTCTTC
TRBV5-1	-	TRBJ1-2	-	CASSLEQGNYGYTF	TGCGCCAGCAGCTTGGAGCAGGGGAACTATGGCTACACCTTC
TRBV5-4	-	TRBJ1-2	-	CASSADSYGYTF	TGTGCCAGCAGCGCGGACAGCTATGGCTACACCTTC
TRBV11-3	-	TRBJ1-5	-	CASSAGGQPQHF	TGTGCCAGCAGCGCGGGCGGTCAGCCCCAGCATTTT